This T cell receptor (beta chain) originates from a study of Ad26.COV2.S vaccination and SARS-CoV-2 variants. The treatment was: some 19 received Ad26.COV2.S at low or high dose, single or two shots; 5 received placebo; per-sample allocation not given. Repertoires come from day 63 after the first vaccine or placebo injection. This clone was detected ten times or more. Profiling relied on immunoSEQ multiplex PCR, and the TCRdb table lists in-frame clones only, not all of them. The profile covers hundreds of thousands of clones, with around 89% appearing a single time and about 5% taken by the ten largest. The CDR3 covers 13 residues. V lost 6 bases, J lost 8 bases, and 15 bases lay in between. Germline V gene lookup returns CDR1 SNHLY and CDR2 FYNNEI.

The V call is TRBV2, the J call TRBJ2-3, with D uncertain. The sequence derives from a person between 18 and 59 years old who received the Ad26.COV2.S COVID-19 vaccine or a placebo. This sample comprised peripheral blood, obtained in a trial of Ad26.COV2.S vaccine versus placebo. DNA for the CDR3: TGTGCCAGCAGCCCCGTGATTCCGATTACGCAGTATTTT. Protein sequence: CASSPVIPITQYF.